This entry lists 27 T cell receptor beta chains sequenced from one sample in a study of beta chain features in type 1 diabetes (dated by TCRdb to between 2018 and 2020). Overall study outcomes, separate from this receptor: In all four CD4+ subsets, TCRB CDR3 length was moderately but significantly shorter in type 1 diabetes patients.

Libraries were prepared through the immunoSEQ multiplex PCR assay. The entire isolated RNA was reverse transcribed using the High Capacity cDNA Reverse Transcription Kit, and thus expressed TCRB transcripts were sequenced. The table comes from immuneACCESS by way of TCRdb, which keeps in-frame sequences with V and J called. Part of the clones is missing from these tables; in studies checked, under half for an unresolved V gene and the rest for unknown reasons. This sample holds around 250,000 clones; over 20% were observed only once. The ten most abundant clones make up 0.025% to 0.035% of the sample. The antigens of these receptors remain unknown. The sample was naive CD4+ T cells from blood. Interpreted using the paper, the cell subset or site label stands for: true naive CD4+ T cells. The receptors derive from a middle-aged woman with type 1 diabetes.

This chain joins TRBV5-1 and TRBJ2-1; no clear D. The V and J ends lost 1 base and 5 bases respectively, with 13 bases between them. The CDR3 totals 15 residues. From germline, CDR1 is SGHRS and CDR2 YFSETQ. CDR3 sequence (DNA): TGCGCCAGCAGCTTGACCGGGTCCTCTAACAATGAGCAGTTCTTC. Encoded protein: CASSLTGSSNNEQFF.

The chain combines TRBV5-6 with TRBJ2-1; 8 bases agree with TRBD1. This CDR3 region has 12 residues. Germline assignment: CDR1 SGHDT and CDR2 YYEEEE. V shed 5 bases, J shed 12 bases, and the junction held 7 bases outside the gene matches. The CDR3 protein is CASRNPGGGQFF. In DNA form, the CDR3 reads TGTGCCAGCAGGAACCCAGGGGGCGGGCAGTTCTTC.

The genes are TRBV7-2 and TRBJ2-6; D remains unclear. CDR1 and CDR2 from the germline V gene are SGHTA and FQGNSA. V was cut by 0 bases and J by 0 bases, with 6 bases left in between. CDR3 length: 16 amino acids. CDR3 nucleotide sequence: TGTGCCAGCAGCTTAGCCCCGGGCTCTGGGGCCAACGTCCTGACTTTC. Its protein is CASSLAPGSGANVLTF. Supplemented by reference TRBV7-2 and TRBJ2-6, the full variable domain reads GAGVSQSPSNKVTEKGKDVELRCDPISGHTALYWYRQSLGQGLEFLIYFQGNSAPDKSGLPSDRFSAERTGGSVSTLTIQRTQQEDSAVYLCASSLAPGSGANVLTFGAGSRLTVL.

The sample holds a few counts of this clone. The chain couples TRBV5-1 to TRBJ2-3; unclear D gene. CDR3 length equals 12 residues. Germline lookup yields CDR1 SGHRS and CDR2 YFSETQ. Trimming stripped 0 bases from V and 11 bases from J, with 10 bases between. The CDR3 loop is CASSLALERQYF. DNA for the CDR3: TGCGCCAGCAGCTTGGCCCTGGAGAGGCAGTATTTT. Full variable domain (rest looked up from reference TRBV5-1 and TRBJ2-3): KAGVTQTPRYLIKTRGQQVTLSCSPISGHRSVSWYQQTPGQGLQFLFEYFSETQRNKGNFPGRFSGRQFSNSRSEMNVSTLELGDSALYLCASSLALERQYFGPGTRLTVL.

The table lists this clone with a few counts. The gene calls are TRBV5-4 and TRBJ1-1, with 8 bases that match TRBD1. Germline V CDR1 and CDR2: SGHNT, YYREEE (reference sequence). Trimming removed 1 base from V and 1 base from J; junction bases left unmatched: 3. This CDR3 is built from 15 residues. The CDR3 protein is CASSLLDRENTEAFF. CDR3 nucleotides: TGTGCCAGCAGCTTGTTGGACAGGGAGAACACTGAAGCTTTCTTT.

In this sample, this clone turned up a few times. The chain has TRBV29-1 and TRBJ1-1; TRBD1 agrees at 8 bases. The CDR3 has 14 amino acids. Trimming cost V 3 bases and J 5 bases; bases outside gene matches: 8. Germline CDR1 reads SQVTM; CDR2 reads ANQGSEA. The CDR3, as DNA: TGCAGCGTTGAGCAGGGGGCGATTAGTACTGAAGCTTTCTTT. It yields the protein CSVEQGAISTEAFF.

The chain couples TRBV29-1 to TRBJ1-2; D remains ambiguous. Germline V gene data show CDR1 as SQVTM and CDR2 as ANQGSEA. The CDR3 contains 13 residues. The germline V and J ends were trimmed by 4 bases and 0 bases, with 9 bases remaining between them. CDR3 in amino acids: CSVAGLANYGYTF. CDR3 coding DNA: TGCAGCGTTGCCGGTCTAGCTAACTATGGCTACACCTTC.

This clone was detected only a few times. The chain recombines TRBV30 with TRBJ1-2, with TRBD1 matching over 11 bases. The CDR3 loop spans 14 amino acids. In germline, CDR1 is GTSNPN, CDR2 SVGIG (reference sequence). The ends lost 4 bases at V and 9 bases at J; junction bases unmatched: 10. CDR3 in DNA: TGTGCCTGGAACGCGGACAGGGGGCTGGTCCGCTACACCTTC. Amino acids: CAWNADRGLVRYTF.

This sequence joins TRBV4-3 and TRBJ2-3; 8 bases map to TRBD1. The CDR3 runs 16 residues. The ends lost 1 base at V and 10 bases at J; junction bases unmatched: 13. Germline assignment: CDR1 LGHNA and CDR2 YSLEER. The CDR3 DNA reads as TGCGCCAGCAGCCAAGCAGGGGGCGGGATCGCAGGATCGCAGTATTTT. Translating it yields CASSQAGGGIAGSQYF.

The chain uses TRBV29-1 and TRBJ2-3; TRBD2 is a possible D gene (5 bases). V was clipped by 7 bases and J by 3 bases, with 8 bases between them. CDR3 length: 11 residues. Per the germline V gene, CDR1 is SQVTM and CDR2 is ANQGSEA. The CDR3 loop reads CSGEGTDTQYF. In DNA form, the CDR3 reads TGCAGCGGCGAGGGAACAGATACGCAGTATTTT.

There are a few counts of this clone. The chain uses TRBV19 and TRBJ2-4, with D possibly matching TRBD2 (5 bases). Trimming left V 4 bases short and J 7 bases short, with 14 bases between. Germline-derived CDR1 and CDR2 are LNHDA and SQIVND (reference sequence). The length of the CDR3 is 14 residues. CDR3 in DNA: TGTGCCAGTAGTAATTCCGGAGCGGAGAACATTCAGTACTTC. Protein: CASSNSGAENIQYF.

This rearrangement joins TRBV18 to TRBJ2-5, with D perhaps TRBD1 (5 bases). The germline V gene has CDR1 KGHSH and CDR2 LQKENI. V lost 3 bases, J lost 3 bases, and 11 bases lay in between. The CDR3 is 14 amino acids. The CDR3 coding sequence is TGTGCCAGCTCACCCCAGGGTTGGGAAGAGACCCAGTACTTC. Its translation: CASSPQGWEETQYF.

This chain links TRBV28 with TRBJ2-3; tentatively, D is TRBD2 (5 bases). CDR1 MDHEN and CDR2 SYDVKM come from the germline V gene. Trimming shortened V by 6 bases and J by 0 bases, and 16 bases separated the two germline ends. The CDR3 sequence is 16 residues long. CDR3 sequence reads: CASSPLGRTSTDTQYF. The CDR3 region has the DNA TGTGCCAGCAGCCCTCTAGGACGGACTAGCACAGATACGCAGTATTTT.

This clone was detected a few times. This chain connects TRBV19 to TRBJ2-5, with 7 bases lining up with TRBD2. Trimming cost V 7 bases and J 5 bases; bases outside gene matches: 7. This CDR3 spans 13 amino acids. Germline-derived CDR1 and CDR2 are LNHDA and SQIVND (reference sequence). The CDR3 spells CASTSGDRETQYF. The CDR3 DNA reads TGTGCCAGTACGAGCGGGGACCGGGAGACCCAGTACTTC.

This chain joins TRBV30 and TRBJ1-1, with D unresolved. Looked up from germline, CDR1 is GTSNPN and CDR2 is SVGIG (reference sequence). The CDR3 runs 13 residues. Between the trimmed V and J ends, which lost 4 bases and 0 bases, there was a span of 9 bases. This CDR3 is CAWNGEMNTEAFF. In DNA, the CDR3 is TGTGCCTGGAATGGGGAGATGAACACTGAAGCTTTCTTT.

This clone turned up a few times. This chain connects TRBV28 to TRBJ1-2; TRBD1 is a possible D gene (5 bases). Germline CDR1 and CDR2: MDHEN and SYDVKM. This CDR3 region has 13 residues. V lost 2 bases to trimming and J lost 6 bases, with 10 bases between them. The CDR3 sequence: CASSLLRGHGYTF. The CDR3 region has the DNA TGTGCCAGCAGTTTACTTAGGGGCCATGGCTACACCTTC.

The V call is TRBV7-9, the J call TRBJ2-7, with 7 bases matching TRBD1. Trimming cost V 3 bases and J 5 bases; bases outside gene matches: 7. CDR1 is SEHNR, CDR2 FQNEAQ, per germline (reference sequence). CDR3 length equals 14 residues. CDR3 residues: CASSLTGLGNEQYF. The CDR3, as DNA: TGTGCCAGCAGCTTGACAGGGCTAGGGAACGAGCAGTACTTC.

This clone occurred a few times. The chain combines TRBV19 with TRBJ1-3; D is unresolved. This CDR3 region has 14 residues. The germline V gene encodes CDR1 LNHDA and CDR2 SQIVND (reference sequence). Trimming took 9 bases from V and 4 from J, leaving 16 bases between them. The CDR3 loop reads CASKTAVHGNTIYF. CDR3 DNA: TGTGCCAGCAAGACCGCGGTCCACGGAAACACCATATATTTT.

CDR3 amino acids: CASRLNTGVVETQYF. In DNA, the CDR3 is TGTGCCAGCAGGCTGAATACAGGGGTGGTCGAGACCCAGTACTTC. The chain is built from TRBV27 and TRBJ2-5, with 7 bases fitting TRBD1. Trimming took 6 bases from V and 5 from J; bases not matched to a gene: 12. Germline CDR1 MNHEY, CDR2 SMNVEV (reference sequence). CDR3 length: 15 amino acids.

The gene calls are TRBV2 and TRBJ1-1; D not certain. V gave up 3 bases and J gave up 3 bases, with 11 bases separating them. The length of the CDR3 is 14 residues. Germline-derived CDR1 and CDR2 are SNHLY and FYNNEI. CDR3 region: CASSEIQTDTEAFF. CDR3 coding DNA: TGTGCCAGCAGTGAGATACAAACAGACACTGAAGCTTTCTTT.

CDR3 bases: TGTGCCATCAGTGAGTCACCAAGGGACAGATCCTACAATGAGCAGTTCTTC. It is translated as CAISESPRDRSYNEQFF. The J gene is TRBJ2-1, the V gene TRBV10-3; 7 positions agree with TRBD1. The CDR3 length is 17 residues. V trimming: 0 bases; J trimming: 1 base; junction bases outside the gene matches: 6. Germline CDR1 ENHRY, CDR2 SYGVKD.

Only a few counts were recorded for this clone. V gene TRBV27 combines with J gene TRBJ1-1, with a tentative D call TRBD1 (5 bases). This CDR3 is 13 amino acids long. The V end was cut by 6 bases, the J end by 1 base, with 9 bases between. Germline CDR1 and CDR2: MNHEY and SMNVEV (reference sequence). The CDR3 reads CASSRGGNTEAFF. In DNA form, the CDR3 reads TGTGCCAGCAGCCGCGGGGGGAACACTGAAGCTTTCTTT.

The chain couples TRBV15 to TRBJ2-5; D is uncertain. Germline CDR1 LNHNV, CDR2 YYDKDF (reference sequence). The CDR3 has 12 amino acids. The V end was cut by 1 base, the J end by 5 bases, with 5 bases between. The chain's CDR3 is CATSRVEETQYF. CDR3 bases: TGTGCCACCAGCAGAGTGGAGGAGACCCAGTACTTC.

This chain uses TRBV20-1 with TRBJ1-1; the match to TRBD1 covers 7 bases. The CDR3 totals 11 residues. After removal of 8 bases from V and 6 bases from J, the junction contained 6 bases not matched to a gene. CDR1 DFQATT and CDR2 SNEGSKA come from the germline V gene (reference sequence). The CDR3 coding sequence is TGCAGTAACCGACAGGGCGCTGAAGCTTTCTTT. Translating it yields CSNRQGAEAFF.

This clone showed up just a few times. The genes are TRBV19 and TRBJ2-5; D uncertain. Germline V gene lookup returns CDR1 LNHDA and CDR2 SQIVND (reference sequence). The CDR3 consists of 11 residues. V gave up 2 bases and J gave up 5 bases, with 3 bases separating them. As DNA, the CDR3 is TGTGCCAGTAGTATACGGGAGACCCAGTACTTC. Translating gives CASSIRETQYF.

This clone was counted only a few times. J is TRBJ1-1 and V is TRBV9; D call uncertain. There are 10 residues in the CDR3. Germline loops: CDR1 SGDLS, CDR2 YYNGEE. Trimming took 0 bases from V and 11 from J, leaving 5 bases between them. The CDR3 is CASSVERAFF. CDR3 nucleotide sequence: TGTGCCAGCAGCGTAGAGAGGGCTTTCTTT.

This clone was detected a few times. The V and J genes are TRBV2 and TRBJ2-7; D unresolved. The CDR3 totals 12 residues. With 8 bases removed from V and 0 bases from J, the gap between germline ends came to 8 bases. Germline assignment: CDR1 SNHLY and CDR2 FYNNEI. As DNA, the CDR3 is TGTGCCAGCGATAGCTTCTCCTACGAGCAGTACTTC. This gives the protein CASDSFSYEQYF.